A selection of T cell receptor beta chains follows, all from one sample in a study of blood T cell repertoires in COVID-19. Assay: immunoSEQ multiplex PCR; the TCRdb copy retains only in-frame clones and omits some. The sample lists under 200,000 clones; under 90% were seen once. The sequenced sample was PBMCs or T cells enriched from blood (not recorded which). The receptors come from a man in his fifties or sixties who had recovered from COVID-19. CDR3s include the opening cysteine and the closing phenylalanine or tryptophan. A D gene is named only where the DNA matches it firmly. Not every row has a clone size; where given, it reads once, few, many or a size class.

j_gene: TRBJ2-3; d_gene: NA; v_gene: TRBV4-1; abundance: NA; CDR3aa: CASSRLQAQGTDTQYF; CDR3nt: TGCGCCAGCAGCCGGCTACAGGCTCAGGGGACAGATACGCAGTATTTT
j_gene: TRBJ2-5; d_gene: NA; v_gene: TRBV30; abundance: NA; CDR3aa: CAWIRSETQYF; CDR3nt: TGTGCCTGGATTCGGTCAGAGACCCAGTACTTC
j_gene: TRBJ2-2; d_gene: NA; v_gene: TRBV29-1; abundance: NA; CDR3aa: CSVPSDRPANTGELFF; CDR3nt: TGCAGCGTTCCCAGTGACAGACCCGCGAACACCGGGGAGCTGTTTTTT
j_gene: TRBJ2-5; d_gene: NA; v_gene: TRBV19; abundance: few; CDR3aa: CASSPDLWGRGETQYF; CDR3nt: TGTGCCAGTAGTCCCGACCTTTGGGGTCGAGGGGAGACCCAGTACTTC
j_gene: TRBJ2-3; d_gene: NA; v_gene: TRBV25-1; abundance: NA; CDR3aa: CASSDGRGDTQYF; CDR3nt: TGTGCCAGCAGTGACGGCAGGGGAGATACGCAGTATTTT
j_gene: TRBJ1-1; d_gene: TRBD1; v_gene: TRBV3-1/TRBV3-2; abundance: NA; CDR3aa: CASSQGTGEAFF; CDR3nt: TGTGCCAGCAGCCAAGGGACAGGTGAAGCTTTCTTT
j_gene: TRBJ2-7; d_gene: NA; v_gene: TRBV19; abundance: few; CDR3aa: CASSIVAGHHEQYF; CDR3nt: TGTGCCAGTAGTATAGTGGCAGGGCACCACGAGCAGTACTTC
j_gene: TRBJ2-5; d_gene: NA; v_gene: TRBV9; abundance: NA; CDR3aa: CASSLQGGETQYF; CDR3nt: TGTGCCAGCAGCTTACAGGGGGGGGAGACCCAGTACTTC
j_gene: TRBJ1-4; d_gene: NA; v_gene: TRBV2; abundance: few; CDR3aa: CASSPGVMGEKLFF; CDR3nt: TGTGCCAGCAGTCCAGGGGTAATGGGCGAAAAACTGTTTTTT
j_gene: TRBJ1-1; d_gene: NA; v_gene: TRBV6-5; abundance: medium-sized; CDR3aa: CASSYGGANTEAFF; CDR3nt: TGTGCCAGCAGTTACGGGGGGGCGAACACTGAAGCTTTCTTT
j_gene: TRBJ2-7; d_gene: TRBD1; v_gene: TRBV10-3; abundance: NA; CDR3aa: CAIGTVREDEQYF; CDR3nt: TGTGCCATCGGGACAGTCAGAGAGGACGAGCAGTACTTC
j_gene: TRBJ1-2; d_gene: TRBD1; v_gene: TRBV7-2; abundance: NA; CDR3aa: CASSSLTGVYGYTF; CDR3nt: TGTGCCAGCAGCTCATTGACAGGGGTCTATGGCTACACCTTC
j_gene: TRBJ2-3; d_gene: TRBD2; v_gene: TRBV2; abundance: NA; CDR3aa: CASRKLATFTDTQYF; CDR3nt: TGTGCCAGCAGGAAACTAGCGACTTTCACAGATACGCAGTATTTT
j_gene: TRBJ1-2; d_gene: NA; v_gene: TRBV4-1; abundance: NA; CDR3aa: CASSLGQGDGYTF; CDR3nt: TGCGCCAGCAGCCTGGGACAAGGGGATGGCTACACCTTC
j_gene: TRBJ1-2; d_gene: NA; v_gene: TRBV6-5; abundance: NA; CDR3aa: CASSRGPLLGYTF; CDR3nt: TGTGCCAGCAGTCGAGGGCCTCTTCTCGGCTACACCTTC
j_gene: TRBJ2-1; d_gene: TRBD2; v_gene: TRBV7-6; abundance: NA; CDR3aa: CASSPRTSHPNNEQFF; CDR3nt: TGTGCCAGCAGCCCGAGGACTAGCCACCCCAACAATGAGCAGTTCTTC
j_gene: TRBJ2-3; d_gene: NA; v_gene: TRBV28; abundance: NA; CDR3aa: CASISWERSSTDTQYF; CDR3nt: TGTGCCAGCATTTCATGGGAGAGGTCTAGCACAGATACGCAGTATTTT
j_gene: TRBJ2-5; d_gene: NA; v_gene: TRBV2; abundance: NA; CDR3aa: CASNPGETQYF; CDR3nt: TGTGCCAGCAACCCCGGGGAGACCCAGTACTTC
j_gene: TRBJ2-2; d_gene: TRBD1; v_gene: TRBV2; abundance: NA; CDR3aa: CASRDRESTGELFF; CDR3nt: TGTGCCAGCAGGGACAGGGAGAGCACCGGGGAGCTGTTTTTT
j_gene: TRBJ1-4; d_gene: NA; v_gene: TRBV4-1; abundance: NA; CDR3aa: CASSQDRTVSNEKLFF; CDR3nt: TGCGCCAGCAGCCAAGATCGAACAGTCTCTAATGAAAAACTGTTTTTT
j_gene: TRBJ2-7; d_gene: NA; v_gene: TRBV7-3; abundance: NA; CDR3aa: CASSLTGDSYEQYF; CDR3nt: TGTGCCAGCAGCTTAACAGGAGACTCCTACGAGCAGTACTTC
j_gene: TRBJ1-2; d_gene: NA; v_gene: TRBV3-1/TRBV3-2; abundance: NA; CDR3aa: CASSQKQAGYTF; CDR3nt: TGTGCCAGCAGCCAAAAACAGGCGGGCTACACCTTC
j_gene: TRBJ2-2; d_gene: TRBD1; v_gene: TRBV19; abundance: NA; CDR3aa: CASRRTGGEGELFF; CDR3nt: TGTGCCAGTAGACGGACAGGGGGAGAAGGGGAGCTGTTTTTT
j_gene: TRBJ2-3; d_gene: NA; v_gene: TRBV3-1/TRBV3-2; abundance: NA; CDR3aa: CASSQQVVEIDTQYF; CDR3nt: TGTGCCAGCAGCCAACAAGTAGTTGAGATAGATACGCAGTATTTT
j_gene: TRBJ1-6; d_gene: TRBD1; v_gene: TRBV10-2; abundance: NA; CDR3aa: CASMRQGNSPLHF; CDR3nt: TGCGCCAGCATGCGACAGGGTAATTCACCCCTCCACTTT
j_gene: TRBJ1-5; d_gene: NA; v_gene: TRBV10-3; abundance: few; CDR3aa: CAISESGRGGNQPQHF; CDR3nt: TGTGCCATCAGTGAGTCCGGGAGGGGAGGCAATCAGCCCCAGCATTTT
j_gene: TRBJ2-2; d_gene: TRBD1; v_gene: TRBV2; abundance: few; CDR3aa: CAGGTGAGTGELFF; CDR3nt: TGTGCCGGGGGGACAGGGGCTGGTACCGGGGAGCTGTTTTTT
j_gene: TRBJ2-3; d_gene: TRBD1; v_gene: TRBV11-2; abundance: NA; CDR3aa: CASSSAGQDLTDTQYF; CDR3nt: TGTGCCAGCAGCTCCGCGGGACAGGACCTCACAGATACGCAGTATTTT
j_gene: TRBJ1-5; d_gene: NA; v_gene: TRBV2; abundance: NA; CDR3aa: CASSRSSRAGARQPQHF; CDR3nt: TGTGCCAGCAGCCGATCCTCCCGGGCAGGGGCGCGTCAGCCCCAGCATTTT
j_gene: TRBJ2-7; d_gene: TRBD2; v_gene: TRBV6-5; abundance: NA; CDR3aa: CASSLAGGLYEQYF; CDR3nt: TGTGCCAGCAGTTTAGCGGGGGGGCTCTACGAGCAGTACTTC
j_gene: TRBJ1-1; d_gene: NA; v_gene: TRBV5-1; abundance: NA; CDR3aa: CASSLSSRAGGQTFF; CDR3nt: TGCGCCAGCAGCTTATCATCACGGGCAGGAGGGCAAACTTTCTTT
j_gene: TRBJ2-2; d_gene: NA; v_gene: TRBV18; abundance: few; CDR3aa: CASSPRRGTGELFF; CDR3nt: TGTGCCAGCTCACCACGCCGGGGCACCGGGGAGCTGTTTTTT
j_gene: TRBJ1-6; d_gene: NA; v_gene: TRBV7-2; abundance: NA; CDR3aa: CASSLDRTYSPLHF; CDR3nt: TGTGCCAGCAGCTTAGACAGGACCTATTCACCCCTCCACTTT
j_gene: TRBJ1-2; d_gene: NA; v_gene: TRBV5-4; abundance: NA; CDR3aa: CASSREQGSYGYTF; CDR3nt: TGTGCCAGCAGCCGCGAACAGGGATCCTATGGCTACACCTTC
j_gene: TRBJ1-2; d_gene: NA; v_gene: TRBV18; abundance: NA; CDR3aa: CASTDTLNYGYTF; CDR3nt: TGTGCCAGCACGGACACTTTAAACTATGGCTACACCTTC
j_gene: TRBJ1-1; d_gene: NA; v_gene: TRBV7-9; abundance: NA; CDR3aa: CASSRAGGTNTEAFF; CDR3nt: TGTGCCAGCAGCCGGGCGGGGGGAACGAACACTGAAGCTTTCTTT
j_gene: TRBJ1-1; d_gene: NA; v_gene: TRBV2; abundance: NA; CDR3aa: CASSLFAGTEAFF; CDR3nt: TGTGCCAGCAGCCTTTTTGCGGGCACTGAAGCTTTCTTT
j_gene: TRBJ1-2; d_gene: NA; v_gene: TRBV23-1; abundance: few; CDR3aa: CASSHFRQETYGYTF; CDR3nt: TGCGCCAGCAGTCACTTCCGACAGGAGACCTATGGCTACACCTTC
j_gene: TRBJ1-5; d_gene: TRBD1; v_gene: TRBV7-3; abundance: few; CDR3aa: CASSATGGAEPQHF; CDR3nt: TGTGCCAGCAGCGCCACAGGGGGCGCGGAGCCCCAGCATTTT
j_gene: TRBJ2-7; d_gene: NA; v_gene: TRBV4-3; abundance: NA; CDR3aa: CASSQRGRMGLTAYEQYF; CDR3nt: TGCGCCAGCAGCCAAAGGGGACGTATGGGACTCACAGCCTACGAGCAGTACTTC
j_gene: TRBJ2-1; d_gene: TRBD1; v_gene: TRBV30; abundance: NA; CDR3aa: CAWRAGTGGLGLVF; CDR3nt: TGTGCCTGGCGCGCCGGGACAGGGGGCCTAGGGTTGGTCTTC
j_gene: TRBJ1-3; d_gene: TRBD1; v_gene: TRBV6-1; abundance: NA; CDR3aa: CASSDAPGTGGFGNTIYF; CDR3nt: TGTGCCAGCAGTGACGCGCCCGGGACAGGGGGCTTTGGAAACACCATATATTTT
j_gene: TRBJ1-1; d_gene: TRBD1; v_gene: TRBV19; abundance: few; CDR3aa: CASSDSGTGVTEAFF; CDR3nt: TGTGCCAGTAGTGACTCCGGGACAGGGGTCACTGAAGCTTTCTTT
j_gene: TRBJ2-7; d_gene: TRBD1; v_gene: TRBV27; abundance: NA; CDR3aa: CASSSPGQGAHEQYF; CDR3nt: TGTGCCAGCAGCTCCCCGGGACAGGGGGCCCACGAGCAGTACTTC
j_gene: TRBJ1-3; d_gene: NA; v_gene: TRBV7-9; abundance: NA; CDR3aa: CASSSALGGSGNTIYF; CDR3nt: TGTGCCAGCAGCTCTGCCCTCGGGGGCTCTGGAAACACCATATATTTT
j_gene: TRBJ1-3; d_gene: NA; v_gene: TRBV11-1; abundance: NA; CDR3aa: CASSSRTVSGNTIYF; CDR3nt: TGTGCCAGCAGCTCACGGACAGTCTCTGGAAACACCATATATTTT
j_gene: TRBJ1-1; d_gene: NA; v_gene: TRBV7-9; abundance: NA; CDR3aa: CASSSAAGDTEAFF; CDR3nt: TGTGCCAGCAGCTCAGCCGCCGGGGACACTGAAGCTTTCTTT
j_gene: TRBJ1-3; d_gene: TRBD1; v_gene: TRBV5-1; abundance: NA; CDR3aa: CASSLATGTGGNTIYF; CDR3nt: TGCGCCAGCAGCTTGGCGACAGGGACTGGTGGAAACACCATATATTTT
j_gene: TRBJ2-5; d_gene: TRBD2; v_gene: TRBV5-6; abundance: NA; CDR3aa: CASSLGLAGGPRTQYF; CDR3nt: TGTGCCAGCAGCTTAGGACTAGCGGGGGGCCCTCGAACCCAGTACTTC